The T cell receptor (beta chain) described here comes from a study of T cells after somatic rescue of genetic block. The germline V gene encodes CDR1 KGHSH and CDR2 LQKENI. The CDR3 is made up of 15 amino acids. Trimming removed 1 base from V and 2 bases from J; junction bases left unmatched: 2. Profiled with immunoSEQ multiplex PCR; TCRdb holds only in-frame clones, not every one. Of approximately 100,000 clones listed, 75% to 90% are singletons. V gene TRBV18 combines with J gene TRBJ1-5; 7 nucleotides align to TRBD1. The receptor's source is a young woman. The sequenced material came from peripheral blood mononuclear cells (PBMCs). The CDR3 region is CASSPRGQGNQPQHF. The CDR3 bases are TGTGCCAGCTCACCACGTGGACAGGGCAATCAGCCCCAGCATTTT.